Reported below is one T cell receptor (beta chain). This sample is part of a study of CD8 T cells in ankylosing spondylitis. Germline CDR1 and CDR2: SNHLY and FYNNEI. CDR3 size: 15 residues. V was clipped by 0 bases and J by 3 bases, with 12 bases between them. MiXCR was run by TCRdb on the 5' RACE reads, yielding one entry per CDR3 protein. The sample includes about 360,000 distinct CDR3 sequences, 20% to 25% of them seen just once. The sequenced sample consisted of blood, either unsorted or a sorted T cell fraction (not recorded which). The V gene is TRBV2, the J gene TRBJ2-7; possible D gene TRBD2, 5 bases. The source is a male donor with ankylosing spondylitis or in good health (not recorded which). The CDR3 loop reads CASSEAPGSGYEQYF. In DNA, the CDR3 is TGTGCCAGCAGTGAAGCGCCGGGGTCAGGCTACGAGCAGTACTTC.